The rows below give T cell receptor beta chains drawn from one sample of a study of cytomegalovirus exposure and HLA in healthy donors. Using immunoSEQ multiplex PCR, the repertoire was profiled, and TCRdb retains in-frame clones only, with some absent. The table shows more than 110,000 clones, with around 80% occurring only once. The sample consisted of PBMCs. These receptors were obtained from a woman aged 45 to 65 in good health and CMV-seropositive. Both conserved end residues are part of each CDR3. A D gene is named only where the DNA matches it firmly. Size is omitted from some rows. Given values are once, few, many or a class for expanded clones.

d_call,clone_size,j_call,v_call,cdr3_nt,cdr3_aa
-,-,TRBJ2-5,TRBV5-8,TGTGCCAGCAGCCCCGGGAGCGGGTACCAAGAGACCCAGTACTTC,CASSPGSGYQETQYF
-,-,TRBJ2-1,TRBV11-3,TGTGCCAGCAGCCCTGCGGGTCGCTACAATGAGCAGTTCTTC,CASSPAGRYNEQFF
TRBD1,few,TRBJ2-7,TRBV5-1,TGCGCCAGCAGCGTCGGACAGGGACGCTCCTACGAGCAGTACTTC,CASSVGQGRSYEQYF
-,-,TRBJ1-1,TRBV6-5,TGTGCCAGCAGTTACTATGGGAGGGTGAACACTGAAGCTTTCTTT,CASSYYGRVNTEAFF
-,-,TRBJ1-2,TRBV11-2,TGTGCCAGCAGCTTGCAGGGAAATGTTGGTCATGGCTACACCTTC,CASSLQGNVGHGYTF
-,once,TRBJ2-2,TRBV6-6,TGTGCCAGTAGTAGGGGGGGTGTCACCGGGGAGCTGTTTTTT,CASSRGGVTGELFF
TRBD2,few,TRBJ2-5,TRBV28,TGTGCCAGCAGTTTAGGGGGGGGCCAAGAGACCCAGTACTTC,CASSLGGGQETQYF
TRBD1,few,TRBJ2-7,TRBV2,TGTGCCAGCAGTCAGGACAGGGGGCGAGGCGAGCAGTACTTC,CASSQDRGRGEQYF
-,once,TRBJ2-5,TRBV30,TGTGCCTGGAGTCCCCGGGGTCTCCAGGAGACCCAGTACTTC,CAWSPRGLQETQYF
TRBD2,once,TRBJ2-5,TRBV2,TGTGCCAGCAGCGATCGGATTAGCGGGGAAGAGACCCAGTACTTC,CASSDRISGEETQYF
TRBD2,few,TRBJ2-7,TRBV5-1,TGCGCCAGCAGCTTACTAGCGGGGGGCAGACAGTACTTC,CASSLLAGGRQYF
TRBD1,-,TRBJ2-7,TRBV7-2,TGTGCCAGCAGTCTCGGACAGGGTTGGCGGAACGAGCAGTACTTC,CASSLGQGWRNEQYF
-,few,TRBJ1-6,TRBV6-1,TGTGCCAGCAGTACACAGGGTACGAATTCACCCCTCCACTTT,CASSTQGTNSPLHF
-,few,TRBJ1-4,TRBV19,TGTGCCAGTAACGCGAGAGCAACTAATGAAAAACTGTTTTTT,CASNARATNEKLFF
-,-,TRBJ2-5,TRBV7-2,TGTGCCAGCAGCGGGCTCAATAAAGAGACCCAGTACTTC,CASSGLNKETQYF
-,-,TRBJ1-5,TRBV30,TGTGCCTGGACTCTCCGGGGGGCCAGCAATCAGCCCCAGCATTTT,CAWTLRGASNQPQHF
-,-,TRBJ1-1,TRBV6-1,TGTGCCAGCAGTGAAAATAGGGGGTTGAACACTGAAGCTTTCTTT,CASSENRGLNTEAFF
TRBD1,once,TRBJ2-5,TRBV9,TGTGCCAGCAGCCCCCAAAACAGGGGAGCAGAGACCCAGTACTTC,CASSPQNRGAETQYF
TRBD1,-,TRBJ1-5,TRBV4-3,TGCGCCAGCAGCCTAATAAAATCGGGGACAGGCCGGAGAGGGGGCAATCAGCCCCAGCATTTT,CASSLIKSGTGRRGGNQPQHF
TRBD1,once,TRBJ1-2,TRBV7-6,TGTGCCAGCAGCTTGTCGACAGGGGAGAATGGCTACACCTTC,CASSLSTGENGYTF
-,-,TRBJ2-7,TRBV11-2,TGTGCCAGCAGCTTAGACAGGGTGGCCTACGAGCAGTACTTC,CASSLDRVAYEQYF
-,-,TRBJ2-5,TRBV29-1,TGCAGCGTTGTTATTTCTGGGACACGGACCCAGTACTTC,CSVVISGTRTQYF
TRBD2,-,TRBJ2-3,TRBV7-3,TGTGCCAGCAGCTTATATTCGGGGGGGGACACAGATACGCAGTATTTT,CASSLYSGGDTDTQYF
TRBD1,-,TRBJ2-1,TRBV4-1,TGCGCCAGCAGCCTGCGACAGGGGGCAAGTGAGCAGTTCTTC,CASSLRQGASEQFF
TRBD1,-,TRBJ2-7,TRBV6-5,TGTGCCAGCAGCCAAGACAGGGGTCCGGGGCAGTACTTC,CASSQDRGPGQYF
-,-,TRBJ1-1,TRBV6-5,TGTGCCAGCAGTTACTCGAGTCGGGGTGGTGAAGCTTTCTTT,CASSYSSRGGEAFF
TRBD2,-,TRBJ2-3,TRBV5-1,TGCGCCAGCAGCTCTCGCGGCGGGGGGTTCACAGATACGCAGTATTTT,CASSSRGGGFTDTQYF
-,few,TRBJ1-1,TRBV2,TGTGCCAGCAGTGATTGGCGGGCTGAAGCTTTCTTT,CASSDWRAEAFF
-,-,TRBJ1-6,TRBV7-3,TGTGCCAGCAGCGTGGGGCAGGGCCCTAATTCACCCCTCCACTTT,CASSVGQGPNSPLHF
TRBD1,-,TRBJ1-4,TRBV28,TGTGCCAGCAGTCCCCCGGGACAGGGGGCTGCTAATGAAAAACTGTTTTTT,CASSPPGQGAANEKLFF
TRBD2,-,TRBJ2-5,TRBV15,TGTGCCACCAGCAGAACCGGACTAGCGGGGGGTGGAGAGACCCAGTACTTC,CATSRTGLAGGGETQYF
-,-,TRBJ1-2,TRBV11-2,TGTGCCAGCAGCTCAACTGAGGGTTCCTATGGCTACACCTTC,CASSSTEGSYGYTF
TRBD1,few,TRBJ1-6,TRBV18,TGTGCCAGCTCACGCGACAGGGATTCACCCCTCCACTTT,CASSRDRDSPLHF